At least ten counts were recorded for the clone carrying this T cell receptor beta chain. This specimen belongs to a study of CD8+CD57+ T cells in acquired aplastic anemia. Study-level background: Sorted CD4+ and CD8+ cells gave a mean 3.2 ug DNA, range about 0.17 to 27.4 ug.

Trimming removed 3 bases at V and 4 bases at J, with 15 bases between. Germline lookup yields CDR1 DFQATT and CDR2 SNEGSKA (reference sequence). The CDR3 sequence is 14 residues long. Template material for TCR beta VDJ and CDR3 profiling consisted of genomic DNA. MiXCR was run by TCRdb on the reads, yielding one entry per CDR3 protein. The data hold about 180,000 distinct CDR3 sequences, with 47% observed a single time. Before being chosen for sequencing, patients had shown CD8+CD57+ cell expansion by flow cytometry. The rearrangement uses TRBV20-1 and TRBJ2-5; maybe TRBD2 (5 bases). The receptor was derived from a human donor with aplastic anemia. The material sequenced was sorted CD4+, CD8+, or CD8+CD57+ T cells (not recorded which) from PBMCs. This CDR3 reads CSARSDLRAETQYF. CDR3 sequence (DNA): TGCAGTGCTAGGTCCGACTTGAGGGCAGAGACCCAGTACTTC.